Listed here are 32 T cell receptor beta chains from one sample, sequenced in a study of T cell responses to AZD1222 COVID-19 vaccine. The protocol was immunoSEQ multiplex PCR, while the TCRdb copy is restricted to in-frame clones and leaves out a portion. The profile shows under 150,000 clones, 85% to 95% of them singletons. The starting material was peripheral blood, obtained 28 days after the second AZD1222 dose. These receptors all stem from an adult who received the AZD1222 COVID-19 vaccine.

V usage is TRBV6-5 and J usage is TRBJ1-2, with D uncertain. Germline values: CDR1 MNHEY, CDR2 SVGAGI. The CDR3 has 12 residues. Trimming removed 6 bases from V and 4 bases from J, with 9 bases in between. CDR3 residues: CASSRDTYGYTF. Written as DNA, the CDR3 is TGTGCCAGCAGCCGTGACACCTATGGCTACACCTTC.

This clone was detected only once. The CDR3: CATSDPRDSYNEQFF. CDR3 sequence (DNA): TGTGCCACCAGTGATCCCCGGGACAGCTACAATGAGCAGTTCTTC. The rearrangement links TRBV24-1 to TRBJ2-1; 7 bases fit TRBD1. Germline lookup yields CDR1 KGHDR and CDR2 SFDVKD. There are 15 residues in the CDR3. V lost 3 bases, J lost 3 bases, and 4 bases stayed unmatched.

J is TRBJ2-3 and V is TRBV5-5; perhaps TRBD2 as D (6 bases). Trimming shortened V by 5 bases and J by 6 bases, and 19 bases separated the two germline ends. The CDR3 is 15 amino acids. Per the germline V gene, CDR1 is SGHKS and CDR2 is YYEKEE (reference sequence). In nucleotides, the CDR3 is TGTGCCAGCAGAGTGGGGCGGGATGGGAGGGATACGCAGTATTTT. Protein: CASRVGRDGRDTQYF.

The V and J genes are TRBV9 and TRBJ1-5, with 7 bases aligning to TRBD1. V dropped 4 bases and J dropped 5; count of bases not matched to a gene: 9. The CDR3 totals 15 residues. The germline gives CDR1 SGDLS, CDR2 YYNGEE. The CDR3 reads CASSPRGQIDQPQHF. The DNA of the CDR3 is TGTGCCAGCAGCCCACGGGGACAGATCGATCAGCCCCAGCATTTT.

This clone is a singleton in its sample. CDR3 nucleotide sequence: TGTGCCAGCAGTGACTCGAGCGACTCGGGGGAGCTGTTTTTT. It yields the protein CASSDSSDSGELFF. The V and J genes are TRBV6-4 and TRBJ2-2; D is undetermined. V gave up 0 bases and J gave up 8 bases, with 10 bases separating them. CDR3 length equals 14 residues. The V gene's germline CDR1 is MRHNA and CDR2 SNTAGT.

V usage is TRBV5-5 and J usage is TRBJ1-1; unclear D gene. CDR3 length: 14 residues. The V gene lost 4 bases and the J gene lost 1 base, with 11 bases spanning the gap. Germline assignment: CDR1 SGHKS and CDR2 YYEKEE (reference sequence). CDR3 sequence reads: CASSLGMGNTEAFF. The CDR3, as DNA: TGTGCCAGCAGCCTTGGCATGGGGAACACTGAAGCTTTCTTT.

This chain joins TRBV24-1 and TRBJ2-1; TRBD1 matches 8 bases. The CDR3 is 15 amino acids. V lost 4 bases to trimming and J lost 5 bases; unmatched junction nucleotides: 6. Germline V gene lookup returns CDR1 KGHDR and CDR2 SFDVKD. CDR3 loop: CATSEPGTGNNEQFF. The CDR3 nucleotides are TGTGCCACCAGTGAACCCGGGACAGGTAACAATGAGCAGTTCTTC.

The chain uses TRBV7-9 and TRBJ1-2; weak D call: TRBD1 (5 bases). Germline lookup yields CDR1 SEHNR and CDR2 FQNEAQ (reference sequence). The CDR3 is 12 residues long. Trimming took off 1 base at V and 8 bases at J, with 8 bases between the two ends. CDR3 amino acids: CASSLEGIGYTF. In nucleotides, the CDR3 is TGTGCCAGCAGCTTAGAGGGGATAGGCTACACCTTC.

The chain has TRBV6-5 and TRBJ2-7, with 9 bases lining up with TRBD2. V was clipped by 2 bases and J by 4 bases; unmatched bases: 6. Looked up from germline, CDR1 is MNHEY and CDR2 is SVGAGI. The CDR3 runs to 15 residues. CDR3 residues: CASSYRVAGDYEQYF. Here the CDR3 DNA reads TGTGCCAGCAGTTACCGGGTAGCGGGGGATTACGAGCAGTACTTC.

The rearrangement uses TRBV28 and TRBJ2-5; D is uncertain. Trimming took 6 bases from V and 5 from J, leaving 13 bases between them. Germline loops: CDR1 MDHEN, CDR2 SYDVKM. This CDR3 has 13 residues. The CDR3 DNA reads TGTGCCAGCAGCTCCGGGCAGGAGGAGACCCAGTACTTC. Its protein is CASSSGQEETQYF.

The chain recombines TRBV11-2 with TRBJ1-1, with 9 bases identical to TRBD1. J lost 0 bases, V lost 5 bases, and 7 bases had no gene match. Germline CDR1 and CDR2: SGHAT and FQNNGV. The CDR3 loop spans 16 amino acids. The CDR3 DNA is TGTGCCAGCAGCCCATACAGGGGGCGAATGAACACTGAAGCTTTCTTT. Residues: CASSPYRGRMNTEAFF.

This clone occurred once. The chain links TRBV5-1 to TRBJ1-1; D not certain. The CDR3 is 13 amino acids. V dropped 3 bases and J dropped 3 bases, with 9 bases sitting between them. The germline gives CDR1 SGHRS, CDR2 YFSETQ. In nucleotides, the CDR3 is TGCGCCAGCAGCTCGCCGATGCACACTGAAGCTTTCTTT. It yields the protein CASSSPMHTEAFF.

The chain uses TRBV5-1 and TRBJ2-1; perhaps TRBD1 as D (6 bases). V lost 4 bases and J lost 3, with 14 bases in between. Germline V gene sequence: CDR1 SGHRS, CDR2 YFSETQ. This CDR3 spans 15 amino acids. CDR3 in DNA: TGCGCCAGCAGCGCCGCCGGGACACTCTACAATGAGCAGTTCTTC. Translated: CASSAAGTLYNEQFF.

The rearrangement joins TRBV9 to TRBJ2-1; 7 nucleotides line up with TRBD2. CDR1 is SGDLS, CDR2 YYNGEE, per germline. V shed 3 bases and J 4 bases; nucleotides not matched to a gene: 7. This CDR3 contains 15 residues. The CDR3 here is CASSDGTTDYNEQFF. CDR3 coding DNA: TGTGCCAGCAGCGACGGGACTACTGATTACAATGAGCAGTTCTTC.

The V call is TRBV19, the J call TRBJ1-1; the match to TRBD1 covers 11 bases. The CDR3 has 16 amino acids. V was clipped by 3 bases and J by 1 base; unmatched bases: 4. Germline CDR1 LNHDA, CDR2 SQIVND (reference sequence). The CDR3 region is CASSMGDRGKNTEAFF. CDR3 sequence (DNA): TGTGCCAGTAGTATGGGGGACAGGGGGAAGAACACTGAAGCTTTCTTT.

The rearrangement uses TRBV18 and TRBJ1-1, with D unclear. The CDR3 is made up of 13 amino acids. The V gene lost 8 bases and the J gene lost 0 bases, with 10 bases spanning the gap. Germline CDR1 KGHSH, CDR2 LQKENI. CDR3 in DNA: TGTGCCAGCCAAGGGAGCATGAACACTGAAGCTTTCTTT. This encodes CASQGSMNTEAFF.

The chain recombines TRBV4-3 with TRBJ1-4; D gene unclear. V shed 3 bases and J shed 0 bases, with 8 bases lying between them. Germline values: CDR1 LGHNA, CDR2 YSLEER. The CDR3 runs 15 residues. In nucleotides, the CDR3 is TGCGCCAGCAGCCAGATGAGTGCAACTAATGAAAAACTGTTTTTT. It yields the protein CASSQMSATNEKLFF.

The V and J genes are TRBV7-2 and TRBJ2-7, with D unclear. This CDR3 region has 13 residues. V gave up 4 bases and J gave up 2 bases, with 9 bases separating them. The germline gives CDR1 SGHTA, CDR2 FQGNSA. The CDR3 sequence is CASSSGYPYEQYF. The CDR3 DNA reads TGTGCCAGCAGCTCCGGGTATCCCTACGAGCAGTACTTC.

This chain connects TRBV18 to TRBJ1-1, with D tentatively TRBD1 (5 bases). This CDR3 region has 16 residues. Trimming left V 6 bases short and J 1 base short, with 18 bases between. The germline V gene encodes CDR1 KGHSH and CDR2 LQKENI. CDR3 amino acids: CASSPLGRTKNTEAFF. The CDR3, as DNA: TGTGCCAGCTCGCCGTTAGGTAGGACAAAGAACACTGAAGCTTTCTTT.

The chain uses TRBV5-1 and TRBJ1-1; TRBD1 aligns across 7 bases. The CDR3 sequence is 17 residues long. The germline V gene encodes CDR1 SGHRS and CDR2 YFSETQ. V lost 4 bases and J lost 0; bases outside the gene matches: 12. The CDR3 bases are TGCGCCAGCAGCGACCGGGACAGTGGACCTCTGAACACTGAAGCTTTCTTT. Translating gives CASSDRDSGPLNTEAFF.

The chain links TRBV11-1 to TRBJ2-2; possible D gene TRBD2, 6 bases. The V end was cut by 1 base, the J end by 4 bases, with 13 bases between. The length of the CDR3 is 16 residues. The germline V gene encodes CDR1 SGHAT and CDR2 FQDESV (reference sequence). The CDR3 loop is CASSLDWQGGTGELFF. The DNA of the CDR3 is TGTGCCAGCAGCTTAGACTGGCAGGGAGGCACCGGGGAGCTGTTTTTT.

The chain employs TRBV10-3 and TRBJ2-1, with a weak D call TRBD2 (6 bases). This CDR3 spans 13 amino acids. Germline loops: CDR1 ENHRY, CDR2 SYGVKD. With 9 bases removed from V and 10 bases from J, the gap between germline ends came to 19 bases. The CDR3 loop reads CAIRGTMAGEQFF. The CDR3 region has the DNA TGTGCCATTAGGGGTACAATGGCGGGAGAGCAGTTCTTC.

The V gene is TRBV9, the J gene TRBJ1-4, with 8 bases fitting TRBD1. CDR1 and CDR2 (germline): SGDLS, YYNGEE. CDR3 length equals 16 residues. Losses at the gene ends were 0 bases for V and 3 bases for J; bases not matched to a gene: 4. CDR3 protein: CASSVAPTGANEKLFF. DNA for the CDR3: TGTGCCAGCAGCGTAGCCCCGACAGGGGCTAATGAAAAACTGTTTTTT.

J is TRBJ2-6 and V is TRBV30, with 7 bases identical to TRBD1. The V gene's germline CDR1 is GTSNPN and CDR2 SVGIG (reference sequence). The CDR3 has 14 amino acids. V was pared by 6 bases and J by 4 bases, with 6 bases of the junction left unmatched. The chain's CDR3 is CACPRGLGANVLTF. The CDR3 region has the DNA TGTGCCTGTCCTAGGGGGCTCGGGGCCAACGTCCTGACTTTC.

The chain uses TRBV7-8 and TRBJ2-7; possibly TRBD1 for D (6 bases). V lost 5 bases and J lost 1, with 9 bases in between. There are 13 residues in the CDR3. CDR1 and CDR2 (germline): SGHVS, FQNEAQ. CDR3 sequence (DNA): TGTGCCAGCAGCAAGGGGGTTTCCTACGAGCAGTACTTC. Translated: CASSKGVSYEQYF.

The CDR3 DNA is TGTGCCAGCAGCCCCCCGTGGGAGTTGAACACTGAAGCTTTCTTT. Translating gives CASSPPWELNTEAFF. This chain uses TRBV11-2 with TRBJ1-1; no reliable D call. Germline-derived CDR1 and CDR2 are SGHAT and FQNNGV. The CDR3 spans 15 residues. Trimming left V 5 bases short and J 0 bases short, with 13 bases between.

The chain combines TRBV7-8 with TRBJ1-2; the D is unclear. The CDR3 is made up of 15 amino acids. Deletions cut 1 base from V and 0 bases from J, with 9 bases between. In germline, CDR1 is SGHVS, CDR2 FQNEAQ. CDR3: CASSLERQTNYGYTF. The CDR3 DNA is TGTGCCAGCAGCTTAGAACGGCAGACTAACTATGGCTACACCTTC.

This clone was seen only a few times. The chain employs TRBV6-5 and TRBJ1-1; 9 bases match TRBD1. The CDR3 has 14 amino acids. Trimming took 6 bases from V and 1 from J; bases not matched to a gene: 3. CDR1 and CDR2 (germline): MNHEY, SVGAGI. The CDR3 spells CASSWDRANTEAFF. In DNA, the CDR3 is TGTGCCAGCAGCTGGGACAGGGCGAACACTGAAGCTTTCTTT.

This rearrangement joins TRBV12-3 or TRBV12-4 to TRBJ1-2; tentative D call: TRBD1 (5 bases). The V end was cut by 6 bases, the J end by 14 bases, with 16 bases between. This CDR3 region has 11 residues. In DNA, the CDR3 is TGTGCCAGCAGGCCGTTTTCTGGGGGAACCTTC. Protein sequence: CASRPFSGGTF.

The chain recombines TRBV21-1 with TRBJ2-4; the table calls TRBD1, which could not be checked here. TRBV21-1 is designated a pseudogene. The CDR3 sequence is 20 residues long. Here the CDR3 DNA reads TGTGCCAGCAGCAATAAGGACGCCAGGGGCGCAGCAGGGGGCAAAAACATTCAGTACTTC. Its translation: CASSNKDARGAAGGKNIQYF.

CDR3 in amino acids: CASSQTDGSYEQYV. The CDR3 DNA reads TGTGCCAGCAGCCAAACGGACGGCTCCTACGAGCAGTACGTC. The chain couples TRBV11-2 to TRBJ2-7; D is unclear. The CDR3 runs to 14 residues. Germline V lookup: CDR1 SGHAT, CDR2 FQNNGV. The ends were cut back, 5 bases at V and 0 bases at J, with 11 bases in the middle.

This clone was seen a few times. This chain connects TRBV2 to TRBJ2-1; 10 bases agree with TRBD2. Germline lookup yields CDR1 SNHLY and CDR2 FYNNEI. V lost 10 bases and J lost 5; bases outside the gene matches: 5. This CDR3 has 13 residues. This chain's CDR3 is CATRGLADNEQFF. The CDR3 nucleotides are TGTGCCACCAGAGGACTAGCGGACAATGAGCAGTTCTTC.